The clone carrying this T cell receptor (beta chain) was observed a few times. This specimen comes from a study of blood T cells in healthy people across ages. The second PCR ran about 6 to 12 cycles with a sample-barcoded 5' primer and J-beta primers. TCRdb re-called the 5' RACE reads through MiXCR, storing one row per CDR3 protein. The table lists 1,100,000 or so distinct CDR3 sequences, around 45% of them singletons. The CDR3 runs 18 residues. The germline gives CDR1 KGHSH, CDR2 LQKENI. Trimming took 3 bases from V and 0 from J; bases not matched to a gene: 10. J is TRBJ2-1 and V is TRBV18; 8 nucleotides agree with TRBD1. The source is a woman aged 55-70 years in good health. The sequencing sample was made of blood. The CDR3 coding sequence is TGTGCCAGCTCACCGGACCCGTCAGGGGGCAGCTCCTACAATGAGCAGTTCTTC. Translating it yields CASSPDPSGGSSYNEQFF.